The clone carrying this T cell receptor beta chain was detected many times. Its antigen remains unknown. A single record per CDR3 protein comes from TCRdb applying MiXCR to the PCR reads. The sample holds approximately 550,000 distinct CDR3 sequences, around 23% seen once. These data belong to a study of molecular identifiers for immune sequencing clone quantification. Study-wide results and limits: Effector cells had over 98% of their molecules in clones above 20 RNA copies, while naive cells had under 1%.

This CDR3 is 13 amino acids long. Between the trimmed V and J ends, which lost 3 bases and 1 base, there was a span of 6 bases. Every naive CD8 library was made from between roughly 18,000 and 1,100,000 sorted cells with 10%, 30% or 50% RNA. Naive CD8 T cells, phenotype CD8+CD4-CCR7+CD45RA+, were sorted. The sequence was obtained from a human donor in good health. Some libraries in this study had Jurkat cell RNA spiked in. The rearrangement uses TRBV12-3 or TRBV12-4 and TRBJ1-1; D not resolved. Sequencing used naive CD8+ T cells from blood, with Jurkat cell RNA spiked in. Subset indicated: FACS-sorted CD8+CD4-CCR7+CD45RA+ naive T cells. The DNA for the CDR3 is TGTGCCAGCAGTTTCCCCCCGAACACTGAAGCTTTCTTT. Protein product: CASSFPPNTEAFF.